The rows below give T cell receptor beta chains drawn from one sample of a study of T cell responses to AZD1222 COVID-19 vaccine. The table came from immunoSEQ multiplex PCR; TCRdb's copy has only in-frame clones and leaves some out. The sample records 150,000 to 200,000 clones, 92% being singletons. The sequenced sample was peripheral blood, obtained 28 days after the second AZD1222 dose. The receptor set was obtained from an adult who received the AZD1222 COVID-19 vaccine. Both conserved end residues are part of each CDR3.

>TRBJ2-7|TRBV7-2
CASSYGQGAWYEQYF
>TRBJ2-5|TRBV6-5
CASQGAQETQYF
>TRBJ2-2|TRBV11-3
CASSPRGVTGELFF
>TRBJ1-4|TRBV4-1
CASSAGWTATNEKLFF
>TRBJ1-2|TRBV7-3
CASSLYPQRTGGFYGYTF
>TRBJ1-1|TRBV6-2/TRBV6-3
CASSYEFREAFF
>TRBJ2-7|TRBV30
CAWRKGQGSSYEQYF
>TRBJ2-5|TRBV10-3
CAISESTRETQYF
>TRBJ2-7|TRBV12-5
CASGLGVGPGEQYF
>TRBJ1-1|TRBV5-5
CASSPAVWNTEAFF
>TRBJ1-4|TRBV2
CASSADPGHPTNEKLFF
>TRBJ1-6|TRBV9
CASSVEPGPDSPLHF
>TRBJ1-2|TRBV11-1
CASSTRQGQDGYTF
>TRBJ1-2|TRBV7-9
CASSRWTVDEYGYTF
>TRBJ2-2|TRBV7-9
CASSRLAGVNTGELFF
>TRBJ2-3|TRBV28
CASSFGAELTDTQYF
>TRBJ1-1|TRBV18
CASSPQGQGGLNTEAFF
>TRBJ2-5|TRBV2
CASSEYRWQETQYF
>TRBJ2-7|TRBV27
CASSRAGGSDSYEQYF
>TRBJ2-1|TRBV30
CAWSVFGHNNEQFF
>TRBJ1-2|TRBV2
CCTLGAPGQGRDGYTF
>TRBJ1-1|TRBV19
CASSTQGAWNTEAFF
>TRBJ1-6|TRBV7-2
CASSPTRESPLHF
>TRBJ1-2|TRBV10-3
CAISGTGAPYGYTF
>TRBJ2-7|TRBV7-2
CASSSGTGYYEQYF
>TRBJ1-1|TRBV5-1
CASSLHRRVWKDTEAFF
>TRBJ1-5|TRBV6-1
CASSEALGGHQPQHF
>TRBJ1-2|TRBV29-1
CSFRQADGYTF
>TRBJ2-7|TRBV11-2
CASSLAGHYEQYF
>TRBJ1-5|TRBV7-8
CASSVQGNQPQHF
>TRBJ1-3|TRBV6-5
CASSRSVRNTIYF
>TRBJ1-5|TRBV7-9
CASSRPLQPQHF
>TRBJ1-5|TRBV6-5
CASRKTVGSNQPQHF
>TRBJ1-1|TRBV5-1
CASSRNAGGVGTEAFF
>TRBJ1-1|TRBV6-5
CASSYSRSHGTEAFF